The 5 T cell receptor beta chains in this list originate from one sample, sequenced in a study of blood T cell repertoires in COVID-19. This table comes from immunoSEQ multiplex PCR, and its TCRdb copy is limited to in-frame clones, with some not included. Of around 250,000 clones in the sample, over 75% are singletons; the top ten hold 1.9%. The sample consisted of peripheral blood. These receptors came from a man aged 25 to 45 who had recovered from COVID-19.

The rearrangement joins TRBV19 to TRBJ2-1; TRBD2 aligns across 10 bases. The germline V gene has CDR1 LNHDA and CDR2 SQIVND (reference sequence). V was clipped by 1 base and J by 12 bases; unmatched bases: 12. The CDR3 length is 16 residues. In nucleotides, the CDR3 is TGTGCCAGTAGTATAGGTGGAGCGGGGGGGCCGGGGATGCAGTTCTTC. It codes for CASSIGGAGGPGMQFF.

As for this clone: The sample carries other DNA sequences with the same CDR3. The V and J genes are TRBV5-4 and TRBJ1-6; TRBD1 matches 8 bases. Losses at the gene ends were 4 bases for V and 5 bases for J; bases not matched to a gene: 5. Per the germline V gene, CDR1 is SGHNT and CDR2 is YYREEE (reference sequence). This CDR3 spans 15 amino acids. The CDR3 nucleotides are TGTGCCAGCAGCCCTGGACAGGGACATAATTCACCCCTCCACTTT. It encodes CASSPGQGHNSPLHF. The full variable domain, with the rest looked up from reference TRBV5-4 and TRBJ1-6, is ETGVTQSPTHLIKTRGQQVTLRCSSQSGHNTVSWYQQALGQGPQFIFQYYREEENGRGNFPPRFSGLQFPNYSSELNVNALELDDSALYLCASSPGQGHNSPLHFGNGTRLTVT.

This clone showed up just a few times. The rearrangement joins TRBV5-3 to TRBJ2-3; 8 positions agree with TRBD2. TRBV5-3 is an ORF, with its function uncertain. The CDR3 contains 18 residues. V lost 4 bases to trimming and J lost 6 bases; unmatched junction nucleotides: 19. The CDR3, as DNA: TGTGCCAGAAGCCTGCGCGGGTGCGGGGGGAACGCAGCGGATACGCAGTATTTT. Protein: CARSLRGCGGNAADTQYF.

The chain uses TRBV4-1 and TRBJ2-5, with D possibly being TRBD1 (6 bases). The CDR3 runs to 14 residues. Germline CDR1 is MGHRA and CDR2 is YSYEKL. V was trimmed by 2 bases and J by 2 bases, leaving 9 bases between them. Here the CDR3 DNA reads TGCGCCAGCAGCCAACCGGACAGACAAGAGACCCAGTACTTC. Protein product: CASSQPDRQETQYF.

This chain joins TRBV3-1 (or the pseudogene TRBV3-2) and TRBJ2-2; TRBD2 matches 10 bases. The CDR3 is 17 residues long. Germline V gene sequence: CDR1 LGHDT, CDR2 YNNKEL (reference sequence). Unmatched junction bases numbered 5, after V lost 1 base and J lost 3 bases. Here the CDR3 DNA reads TGTGCCAGCAGCCAAGGCAAGCGGGGGGGGTACACCGGGGAGCTGTTTTTT. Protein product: CASSQGKRGGYTGELFF.